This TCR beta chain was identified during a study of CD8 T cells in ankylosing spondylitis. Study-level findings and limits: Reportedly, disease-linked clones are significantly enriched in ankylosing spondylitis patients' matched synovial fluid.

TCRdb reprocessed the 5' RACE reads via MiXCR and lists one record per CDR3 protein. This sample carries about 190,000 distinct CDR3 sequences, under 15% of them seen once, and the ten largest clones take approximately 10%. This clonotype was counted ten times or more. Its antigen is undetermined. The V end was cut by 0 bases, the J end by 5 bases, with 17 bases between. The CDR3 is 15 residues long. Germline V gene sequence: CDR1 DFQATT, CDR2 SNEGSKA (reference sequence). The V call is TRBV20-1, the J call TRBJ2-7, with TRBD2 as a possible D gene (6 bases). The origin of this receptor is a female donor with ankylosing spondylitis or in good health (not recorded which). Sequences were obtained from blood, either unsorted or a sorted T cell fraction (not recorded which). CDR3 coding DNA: TGCAGTGCTAGAGATGGGGGGACCAGGTTCGACGAGCAGTACTTC. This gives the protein CSARDGGTRFDEQYF.